This entry lists 30 T cell receptor beta chains sequenced from one sample in a study of OX40 agonist ivuxolimab in advanced cancers. TCRdb keeps only in-frame clones here, not all; method: immunoSEQ multiplex PCR. The sample shows tens of thousands of clones, around 86% of them seen only once. The sample consisted of CD4+ or CD8+ T cells sorted from blood, taken in a trial of the OX40 agonist ivuxolimab. The receptor source for this set is an adult with an advanced solid tumor such as melanoma, head and neck, liver or kidney cancer.

The chain couples TRBV4-1 to TRBJ1-3, with a weak D call TRBD1 (5 bases). This CDR3 has 16 amino acids. Germline CDR1 and CDR2: MGHRA and YSYEKL. The V end was cut by 0 bases, the J end by 0 bases, with 9 bases between. The CDR3 is CASSQDRESSGNTIYF. The CDR3 bases are TGCGCCAGCAGCCAAGACAGGGAAAGCTCTGGAAACACCATATATTTT.

This chain links TRBV4-1 with TRBJ1-1; D possibly corresponds to TRBD1 (5 bases). The CDR3 extends over 14 amino acids. The germline V and J ends were trimmed by 7 bases and 6 bases, with 18 bases remaining between them. The V gene's germline CDR1 is MGHRA and CDR2 YSYEKL. As DNA, the CDR3 is TGCGCCAGCATACCACCCCAAGAAGGGGCTGAAGCTTTCTTT. Translation gives CASIPPQEGAEAFF.

The chain links TRBV21-1 to TRBJ2-5. TRBJ2-7 explains the end of the DNA better; the J call may be wrong. TRBV21-1 is designated a pseudogene. The CDR3 has 16 amino acids. The CDR3 sequence: CASSKERKGSSYEQYF. The CDR3 region has the DNA TGTGCCAGCAGCAAAGAGAGGAAGGGAAGCTCCTACGAGCAGTACTTC.

The chain uses TRBV7-9 and TRBJ2-7; 8 bases are shared with TRBD1. The junction had 15 bases not matched to a gene; V was cut back by 8 bases and J by 9 bases. Germline CDR1 and CDR2: SEHNR and FQNEAQ (reference sequence). The CDR3 is made up of 14 amino acids. DNA for the CDR3: TGTGCCAGCGGGCTAGACAGGGGAAATTTCGGGCAGTACTTC. Translation: CASGLDRGNFGQYF.

A single count supports this clone. The genes are TRBV18 and TRBJ1-2; the match to TRBD1 covers 9 bases. Unmatched junction bases numbered 4, after V lost 2 bases and J lost 6 bases. Germline CDR1 and CDR2: KGHSH and LQKENI. CDR3 length: 14 amino acids. Here the CDR3 DNA reads TGTGCCAGCTCACCAGGCGGACAGGGGCATGGCTACACCTTC. Translated, it gives CASSPGGQGHGYTF.

The V call is TRBV6-1, the J call TRBJ2-3, with 11 bases fitting TRBD2. The CDR3 covers 16 residues. Germline assignment: CDR1 MNHNS and CDR2 SASEGT. V was clipped by 4 bases and J by 2 bases; unmatched bases: 5. The CDR3 nucleotides are TGTGCCAGCAGTGGCCCGGGACTAGCGGCCACAGATACGCAGTATTTT. It encodes CASSGPGLAATDTQYF.

The chain links TRBV11-2 to TRBJ2-4; D gene ambiguous. Germline V gives CDR1 SGHAT, CDR2 FQNNGV. Between the trimmed V and J ends, which lost 1 base and 6 bases, there was a span of 7 bases. The CDR3 is 13 residues long. CDR3 nucleotide sequence: TGTGCCAGCAGCTTAGTCCCCCCAAACATTCAGTACTTC. Translation gives CASSLVPPNIQYF.

The CDR3 nucleotides read TGCGCCAGCAGTTCACTAGCGGGCAACTACAATGAGCAGTTCTTC. Translated, it gives CASSSLAGNYNEQFF. This sequence joins TRBV10-1 and TRBJ2-1; TRBD2 aligns across 9 bases. CDR1 and CDR2 (germline): WNHNN, SYGVQD (reference sequence). This CDR3 comprises 15 residues. After removal of 5 bases from V and 3 bases from J, the junction contained 5 bases not matched to a gene.

This clone was seen a handful of times. The chain uses TRBV7-9 and TRBJ2-2; D is uncertain. V gave up 2 bases and J gave up 2 bases, with 3 bases separating them. Germline V gene lookup returns CDR1 SEHNR and CDR2 FQNEAQ (reference sequence). The CDR3 totals 13 residues. CDR3 residues: CASSLPNTGELFF. The CDR3 DNA sequence: TGTGCCAGCAGCTTACCCAACACCGGGGAGCTGTTTTTT.

This clone was observed a handful of times. The chain recombines TRBV30 with TRBJ1-1; D gene ambiguous. This CDR3 spans 12 amino acids. Trimming removed 2 bases from V and 8 bases from J, with 12 bases in between. Germline CDR1 GTSNPN, CDR2 SVGIG (reference sequence). CDR3: CAWSFGYAEAFF. CDR3 DNA: TGTGCCTGGAGTTTCGGTTACGCGGAAGCTTTCTTT.

The rearrangement links TRBV7-8 to TRBJ2-1; weak D call: TRBD1 (7 bases). V lost 5 bases and J 6 bases, leaving 17 bases between the germline ends. This CDR3 is 15 amino acids long. Germline CDR1 is SGHVS and CDR2 is FQNEAQ. CDR3 sequence (DNA): TGTGCCAGCAGCGCCGTCCAGGGGGGTCTCAATGAGCAGTTCTTC. It translates to CASSAVQGGLNEQFF.

The chain carries TRBV6-1 and TRBJ2-7; the match to TRBD2 covers 8 bases. The V segment lost 7 bases and the J segment 9 bases; nucleotides outside the gene matches: 14. Germline CDR1 and CDR2: MNHNS and SASEGT. The CDR3 sequence is 14 residues long. The CDR3 protein is CASTEGTSALGQYF. The CDR3 coding sequence is TGTGCCAGCACCGAGGGGACTAGTGCCTTAGGGCAGTACTTC.

V gene TRBV6-5 combines with J gene TRBJ2-7; D not resolved. V gave up 4 bases and J gave up 2 bases, with 15 bases separating them. The CDR3 is 15 amino acids. Germline CDR1 is MNHEY and CDR2 is SVGAGI. In DNA, the CDR3 is TGTGCCAGCAGTTCCGATAGCAGGACCCCCTACGAGCAGTACTTC. It translates to CASSSDSRTPYEQYF.

CDR3 sequence: CASSQEGVTVTF. The CDR3 bases are TGTGCCAGCAGCCAAGAAGGGGTGACGGTAACCTTC. The chain joins TRBV14 to TRBJ1-2, with a possible D match to TRBD1 (5 bases). Germline-derived CDR1 and CDR2 are SGHDN and FVKESK. V was clipped by 0 bases and J by 14 bases, with 13 bases between them. This CDR3 has 12 residues.

The genes are TRBV7-7 and TRBJ2-7; 9 bases are a match to TRBD1. CDR1 and CDR2 (germline): SSHAT, FNYEAQ (reference sequence). The V gene end was trimmed by 5 bases and the J gene end by 2 bases; junction bases not matched to a gene: 7. The CDR3 sequence is 15 residues long. The CDR3 region has the DNA TGTGCCAGCAGCCAGAGGGGACAGGGAACCTACGAGCAGTACTTC. This translates into CASSQRGQGTYEQYF.

The chain joins TRBV10-1 to TRBJ2-3; D uncertain. Trimming stripped 5 bases from V and 0 bases from J, with 12 bases between. Germline-derived CDR1 and CDR2 are WNHNN and SYGVQD (reference sequence). This CDR3 contains 15 residues. The CDR3 protein is CASSRTATSTDTQYF. In DNA form, the CDR3 reads TGCGCCAGCAGTCGGACGGCTACTAGCACAGATACGCAGTATTTT.

The chain employs TRBV15 and TRBJ2-1, with TRBD2 matching over 10 bases. This CDR3 region has 18 residues. Germline V gene sequence: CDR1 LNHNV, CDR2 YYDKDF (reference sequence). Losses at the gene ends were 3 bases for V and 4 bases for J; bases not matched to a gene: 12. In nucleotides, the CDR3 is TGTGCCACCAGCAGCACTATTTTACTAGCGGGGTTTTACAATGAGCAGTTCTTC. Its protein is CATSSTILLAGFYNEQFF.

The chain employs TRBV19 and TRBJ2-2; 9 bases are a match to TRBD2. The CDR3 length is 15 residues. The V and J ends lost 5 bases and 5 bases, in that order; junction bases with no gene match: 6. The germline V gene has CDR1 LNHDA and CDR2 SQIVND (reference sequence). CDR3 in amino acids: CASSRAGGGTGELFF. CDR3 in DNA: TGTGCCAGTAGTCGAGCGGGAGGAGGAACCGGGGAGCTGTTTTTT.

The genes are TRBV9 and TRBJ2-5; tentatively, D is TRBD1 (6 bases). Between the trimmed V and J ends, which lost 0 bases and 0 bases, there was a span of 9 bases. The CDR3 has 15 residues. Germline V CDR1 and CDR2: SGDLS, YYNGEE. The CDR3 DNA follows: TGTGCCAGCAGCGTAGAAAGGGGGTACCAAGAGACCCAGTACTTC. Encoded protein: CASSVERGYQETQYF.

This rearrangement joins TRBV19 to TRBJ2-3, with TRBD1 matching over 9 bases. The CDR3 totals 15 residues. V shed 9 bases, J shed 2 bases, and the junction held 9 bases outside the gene matches. Germline V CDR1 and CDR2: LNHDA, SQIVND (reference sequence). CDR3 sequence reads: CASRYGQGHTDTQYF. The CDR3 bases are TGTGCCAGCCGTTATGGACAGGGGCACACAGATACGCAGTATTTT.

The chain recombines TRBV11-2 with TRBJ2-5; 7 bases line up with TRBD2. Germline values: CDR1 SGHAT, CDR2 FQNNGV. V lost 3 bases to trimming and J lost 4 bases; unmatched junction nucleotides: 14. The CDR3 loop spans 17 amino acids. The chain's CDR3 is CASSLDPQRDPPETQYF. The CDR3 bases are TGTGCCAGCAGCTTGGATCCTCAGCGGGATCCCCCAGAGACCCAGTACTTC.

The CDR3 loop reads CASSELGELNTGELFF. The CDR3 DNA is TGTGCCAGCAGTGAACTAGGGGAACTGAACACCGGGGAGCTGTTTTTT. This chain connects TRBV6-1 to TRBJ2-2; D is perhaps TRBD1 (5 bases). Trimming pared 2 bases from V and 1 base from J, leaving 11 bases between. CDR1 is MNHNS, CDR2 SASEGT, per germline. This CDR3 spans 16 amino acids.

The J gene is TRBJ2-1, the V gene TRBV6-5, with TRBD1 matching over 8 bases. Looked up from germline, CDR1 is MNHEY and CDR2 is SVGAGI. With 6 bases clipped from V and 5 bases from J, the junction kept 3 bases outside the gene matches. The CDR3 covers 13 residues. This chain's CDR3 is CASSQTGDNEQFF. In DNA, the CDR3 is TGTGCCAGCAGCCAGACAGGGGACAATGAGCAGTTCTTC.

This clone was counted a few times. The chain links TRBV5-6 to TRBJ2-6, with no clear D. Germline CDR1 is SGHDT and CDR2 is YYEEEE. V lost 0 bases to trimming and J lost 0 bases, with 1 base between them. The CDR3 runs to 14 residues. As DNA, the CDR3 is TGTGCCAGCAGCTTGGCCTCTGGGGCCAACGTCCTGACTTTC. Protein: CASSLASGANVLTF.

The V and J genes are TRBV5-4 and TRBJ1-3; D might be TRBD1 (5 bases). V was pared by 4 bases and J by 4 bases, with 12 bases between. Germline CDR1 reads SGHNT; CDR2 reads YYREEE (reference sequence). The CDR3 consists of 14 residues. The CDR3 nucleotides are TGTGCCAGCAGCGCGCAGGGTTCAGGAAACACCATATATTTT. This codes for CASSAQGSGNTIYF.

Here the CDR3 reads CASSFGTGALGEQFF. The CDR3 coding sequence is TGTGCCAGCAGCTTCGGGACAGGGGCTTTGGGTGAGCAGTTCTTC. V usage is TRBV5-6 and J usage is TRBJ2-1; 10 nucleotides match TRBD1. CDR3 length: 15 amino acids. The ends lost 2 bases at V and 9 bases at J; junction bases unmatched: 8. Per the germline V gene, CDR1 is SGHDT and CDR2 is YYEEEE.

The genes are TRBV9 and TRBJ2-1; 7 nucleotides line up with TRBD2. This CDR3 comprises 15 residues. Germline V gives CDR1 SGDLS, CDR2 YYNGEE. V was clipped by 3 bases and J by 3 bases; unmatched bases: 6. The CDR3 region has the DNA TGTGCCAGCAGCGATTCGGGGGGTTACTACAATGAGCAGTTCTTC. This encodes CASSDSGGYYNEQFF.

This clone was detected once. The rearrangement uses TRBV7-9 and TRBJ2-1, with D possibly being TRBD2 (6 bases). The CDR3 sequence is 16 residues long. Germline loops: CDR1 SEHNR, CDR2 FQNEAQ (reference sequence). V lost 5 bases, J lost 6 bases, and 20 bases lay in between. The CDR3, as DNA: TGTGCCAGCAGCGGGGGGACCGGGGGTCCTGGCAATGAGCAGTTCTTC. Its protein product is CASSGGTGGPGNEQFF.

This chain links TRBV19 with TRBJ1-2; TRBD1 might be the D (6 bases). CDR1 and CDR2 (germline): LNHDA, SQIVND (reference sequence). Between the trimmed V and J ends, which lost 5 bases and 2 bases, there was a span of 12 bases. The CDR3 length is 14 residues. As DNA, the CDR3 is TGTGCCAGTAGTCGGGCAGGGGCGAACTATGGCTACACCTTC. This sequence encodes CASSRAGANYGYTF. Filled out from reference TRBV19 and TRBJ1-2, the complete variable domain reads DGGITQSPKYLFRKEGQNVTLSCEQNLNHDAMYWYRQDPGQGLRLIYYSQIVNDFQKGDIAEGYSVSREKKESFPLTVTSAQKNPTAFYLCASSRAGANYGYTFGSGTRLTVV.

The CDR3 loop reads CASSFGQGAQPQHF. The DNA for the CDR3 is TGTGCCAGCAGCTTCGGACAGGGGGCCCAGCCCCAGCATTTT. The V and J genes are TRBV5-6 and TRBJ1-5; 11 positions agree with TRBD1. Germline CDR1 is SGHDT and CDR2 is YYEEEE. The CDR3 totals 14 residues. Trimming at V came to 2 bases and at J to 7 bases, leaving 2 bases not matched to a gene.